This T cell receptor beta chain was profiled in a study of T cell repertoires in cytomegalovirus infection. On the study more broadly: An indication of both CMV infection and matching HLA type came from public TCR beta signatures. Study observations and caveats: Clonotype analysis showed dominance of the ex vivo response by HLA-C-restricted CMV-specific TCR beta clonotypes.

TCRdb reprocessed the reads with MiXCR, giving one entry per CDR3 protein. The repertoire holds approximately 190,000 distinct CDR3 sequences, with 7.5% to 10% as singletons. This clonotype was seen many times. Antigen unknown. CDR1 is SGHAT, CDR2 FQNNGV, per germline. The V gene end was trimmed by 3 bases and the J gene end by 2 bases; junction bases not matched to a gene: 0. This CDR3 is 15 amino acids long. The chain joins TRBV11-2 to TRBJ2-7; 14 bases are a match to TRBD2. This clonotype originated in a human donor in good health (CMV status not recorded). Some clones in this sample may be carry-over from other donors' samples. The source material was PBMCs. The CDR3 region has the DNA TGTGCCAGCAGCTTGACTAGCGGGAGGGCCTACGAGCAGTACTTC. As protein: CASSLTSGRAYEQYF.